The present T cell receptor (beta chain) was sequenced within a study of T cells in Graves' hyperthyroidism and ophthalmopathy. Diagnoses rested on clinical symptoms, serum thyroxine and TRAb, thyroid ultrasound and orbital computed tomography. Amplification of TCR beta CDR3 regions used RNA as the template. With the HTBI primer set, the TCR CDR3 went through a first round of RT-PCR. TCRdb re-called the multiplex PCR reads with MiXCR, one entry per CDR3 protein. The table has hundreds of thousands of distinct CDR3 sequences, just under 45% seen once. This clonotype was seen only once. The CDR3 is 14 amino acids. The V and J ends lost 5 bases and 7 bases respectively, with 14 bases between them.

The TCR originated in an adult man with Graves' disease, either hyperthyroidism or ophthalmopathy (not recorded which). This chain uses TRBV12-3 or TRBV12-4 with TRBJ1-4, with TRBD1 as a possible D gene (6 bases). Sequencing was done on a sample of peripheral blood or thyroid tissue (not recorded which). CDR3 sequence reads: CASSPGATTEKLFF. In DNA, the CDR3 is TGTGCCAGCAGTCCAGGGGCGACCACTGAAAAACTGTTTTTT.